This TCR beta chain was profiled in a study of cytomegalovirus exposure and HLA in healthy donors. The CDR3 sequence is 14 residues long. The junction had 3 bases not matched to a gene; V was cut back by 0 bases and J by 6 bases. Germline CDR1 reads SGHTA; CDR2 reads FQGNSA. Both 60 Vbeta primers and 13 Jbeta primers went into the PCR. The table came from immunoSEQ multiplex PCR; TCRdb's copy has only in-frame clones and leaves some out. Of about 100,000 clones listed, around 76% are singletons. The V call is TRBV7-2, the J call TRBJ1-2; 8 bases are shared with TRBD1. The receptor was isolated from a man aged 40-49 years in good health and CMV-seropositive. The sequencing input was PBMCs. Written as DNA, the CDR3 is TGTGCCAGCAGCTTAGCGTTGACAGGGGATGGCTACACCTTC. Translation: CASSLALTGDGYTF. Full variable domain (missing parts from reference TRBV7-2 and TRBJ1-2): GAGVSQSPSNKVTEKGKDVELRCDPISGHTALYWYRQSLGQGLEFLIYFQGNSAPDKSGLPSDRFSAERTGGSVSTLTIQRTQQEDSAVYLCASSLALTGDGYTFGSGTRLTVV.